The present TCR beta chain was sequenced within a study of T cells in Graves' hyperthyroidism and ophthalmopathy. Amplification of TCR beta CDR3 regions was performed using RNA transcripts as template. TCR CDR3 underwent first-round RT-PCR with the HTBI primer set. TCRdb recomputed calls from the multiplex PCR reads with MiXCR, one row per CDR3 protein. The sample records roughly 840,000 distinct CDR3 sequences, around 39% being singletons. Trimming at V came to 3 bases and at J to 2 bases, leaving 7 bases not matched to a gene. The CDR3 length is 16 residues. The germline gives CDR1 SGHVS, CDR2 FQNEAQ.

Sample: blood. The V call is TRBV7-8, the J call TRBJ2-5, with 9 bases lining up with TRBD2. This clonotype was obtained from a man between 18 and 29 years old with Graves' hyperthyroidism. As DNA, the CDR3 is TGTGCCAGCAGCTTGGAGGGGAGCGGGGGGCAAGAGACCCAGTACTTC. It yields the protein CASSLEGSGGQETQYF.